The 9 T cell receptor beta chains below all came from one sample that was sequenced in a study of T cell responses to AZD1222 COVID-19 vaccine. Repertoires were generated with immunoSEQ multiplex PCR, while TCRdb's copy carries only in-frame clones and drops some. The data show 65,000 to 95,000 clones, roughly 85% seen once. Material: peripheral blood, obtained 28 days after the second AZD1222 dose. Receptors originate from an adult who received the AZD1222 COVID-19 vaccine.

The J gene is TRBJ1-6, the V gene TRBV6-2 or TRBV6-3; perhaps TRBD1 as D (6 bases). CDR3 length: 15 amino acids. Germline CDR1 MNHEY, CDR2 SVGEGT. The V end lost 4 bases, the J end lost 1 base, and 8 bases lay between the germline ends. In DNA, the CDR3 is TGTGCCAGCAGTTCACAGGGATCCTATAATTCACCCCTCCACTTT. The encoded protein is CASSSQGSYNSPLHF.

This sequence joins TRBV5-1 and TRBJ1-2; a possible D gene is TRBD1 (6 bases). The V end lost 1 base, the J end lost 7 bases, and 14 bases lay between the germline ends. This CDR3 spans 14 amino acids. Germline V gene data show CDR1 as SGHRS and CDR2 as YFSETQ. CDR3: CASSLQGQSFGYTF. CDR3 in DNA: TGCGCCAGCAGCTTGCAAGGACAGAGTTTTGGCTACACCTTC. The variable domain in full, completed from reference TRBV5-1 and TRBJ1-2, reads KAGVTQTPRYLIKTRGQQVTLSCSPISGHRSVSWYQQTPGQGLQFLFEYFSETQRNKGNFPGRFSGRQFSNSRSEMNVSTLELGDSALYLCASSLQGQSFGYTFGSGTRLTVV.

The rearrangement uses TRBV5-5 and TRBJ2-7, with 8 bases lining up with TRBD2. Looked up from germline, CDR1 is SGHKS and CDR2 is YYEKEE (reference sequence). The trim removed 0 bases at V and 4 bases at J, leaving 9 bases unmatched. This CDR3 is built from 16 residues. In DNA form, the CDR3 reads TGTGCCAGCAGCTTGGAAGGTAGCGGGGTACCTTACGAGCAGTACTTC. It codes for CASSLEGSGVPYEQYF.

The gene calls are TRBV9 and TRBJ2-3, with 8 bases that match TRBD2. With 3 bases clipped from V and 6 bases from J, the junction kept 3 bases outside the gene matches. The germline V gene encodes CDR1 SGDLS and CDR2 YYNGEE. CDR3 length: 13 amino acids. CDR3 sequence reads: CASSEGGGDTQYF. DNA for the CDR3: TGTGCCAGCAGCGAGGGCGGGGGGGATACGCAGTATTTT.

The gene calls are TRBV6-5 and TRBJ1-5; D might be TRBD1 (6 bases). Trimming removed 7 bases from V and 7 bases from J, with 14 bases in between. This CDR3 region has 13 residues. The germline V gene encodes CDR1 MNHEY and CDR2 SVGAGI. CDR3 sequence reads: CASIKGGKQPQHF. For the CDR3, the DNA is TGTGCCAGCATTAAGGGGGGGAAACAGCCCCAGCATTTT.

This chain connects TRBV15 to TRBJ2-5; 15 nucleotides line up with TRBD2. The CDR3 spans 18 residues. The V gene end was trimmed by 7 bases and the J gene end by 2 bases; junction bases not matched to a gene: 11. The V gene's germline CDR1 is LNHNV and CDR2 YYDKDF (reference sequence). The CDR3 region has the DNA TGTGCCACCACCCCGGGACTAGCGGGGGGCGGTTTTCAAGAGACCCAGTACTTC. It specifies CATTPGLAGGGFQETQYF. The variable domain in full, with the rest retrieved from reference TRBV15 and TRBJ2-5, is DAMVIQNPRYQVTQFGKPVTLSCSQTLNHNVMYWYQQKSSQAPKLLFHYYDKDFNNEADTPDNFQSRRPNTSFCFLDIRSPGLGDTAMYLCATTPGLAGGGFQETQYFGPGTRLLVL.

Here the CDR3 reads CASSSTGGRDTGELFF. The CDR3 DNA reads TGTGCCAGCTCATCAACAGGGGGAAGGGACACCGGGGAGCTGTTTTTT. The chain carries TRBV18 and TRBJ2-2; 8 nucleotides align to TRBD1. V lost 5 bases, J lost 3 bases, and 8 bases stayed unmatched. CDR1 is KGHSH, CDR2 LQKENI, per germline. The CDR3 spans 16 residues.

The genes are TRBV2 and TRBJ2-5; 9 bases match TRBD1. Germline V gives CDR1 SNHLY, CDR2 FYNNEI. The J segment lost 5 bases and the V segment lost 10 bases, leaving 5 bases of the junction unmatched. The CDR3 has 12 amino acids. For the CDR3, the DNA is TGTGCCACCGACAGGGGGATGGAGACCCAGTACTTC. It encodes CATDRGMETQYF.

The genes are TRBV2 and TRBJ2-7; D might be TRBD1 (6 bases). The CDR3 spans 15 residues. CDR1 is SNHLY and CDR2 is FYNNEI in the germline V gene. V lost 6 bases to trimming and J lost 3 bases, with 18 bases between them. CDR3 loop: CASRADTGISYEQYF. The CDR3 DNA reads as TGTGCCAGCAGGGCTGATACAGGGATTAGCTACGAGCAGTACTTC. Full variable domain (missing parts from reference TRBV2 and TRBJ2-7): EPEVTQTPSHQVTQMGQEVILRCVPISNHLYFYWYRQILGQKVEFLVSFYNNEISEKSEIFDDQFSVERPDGSNFTLKIRSTKLEDSAMYFCASRADTGISYEQYFGPGTRLTVT.